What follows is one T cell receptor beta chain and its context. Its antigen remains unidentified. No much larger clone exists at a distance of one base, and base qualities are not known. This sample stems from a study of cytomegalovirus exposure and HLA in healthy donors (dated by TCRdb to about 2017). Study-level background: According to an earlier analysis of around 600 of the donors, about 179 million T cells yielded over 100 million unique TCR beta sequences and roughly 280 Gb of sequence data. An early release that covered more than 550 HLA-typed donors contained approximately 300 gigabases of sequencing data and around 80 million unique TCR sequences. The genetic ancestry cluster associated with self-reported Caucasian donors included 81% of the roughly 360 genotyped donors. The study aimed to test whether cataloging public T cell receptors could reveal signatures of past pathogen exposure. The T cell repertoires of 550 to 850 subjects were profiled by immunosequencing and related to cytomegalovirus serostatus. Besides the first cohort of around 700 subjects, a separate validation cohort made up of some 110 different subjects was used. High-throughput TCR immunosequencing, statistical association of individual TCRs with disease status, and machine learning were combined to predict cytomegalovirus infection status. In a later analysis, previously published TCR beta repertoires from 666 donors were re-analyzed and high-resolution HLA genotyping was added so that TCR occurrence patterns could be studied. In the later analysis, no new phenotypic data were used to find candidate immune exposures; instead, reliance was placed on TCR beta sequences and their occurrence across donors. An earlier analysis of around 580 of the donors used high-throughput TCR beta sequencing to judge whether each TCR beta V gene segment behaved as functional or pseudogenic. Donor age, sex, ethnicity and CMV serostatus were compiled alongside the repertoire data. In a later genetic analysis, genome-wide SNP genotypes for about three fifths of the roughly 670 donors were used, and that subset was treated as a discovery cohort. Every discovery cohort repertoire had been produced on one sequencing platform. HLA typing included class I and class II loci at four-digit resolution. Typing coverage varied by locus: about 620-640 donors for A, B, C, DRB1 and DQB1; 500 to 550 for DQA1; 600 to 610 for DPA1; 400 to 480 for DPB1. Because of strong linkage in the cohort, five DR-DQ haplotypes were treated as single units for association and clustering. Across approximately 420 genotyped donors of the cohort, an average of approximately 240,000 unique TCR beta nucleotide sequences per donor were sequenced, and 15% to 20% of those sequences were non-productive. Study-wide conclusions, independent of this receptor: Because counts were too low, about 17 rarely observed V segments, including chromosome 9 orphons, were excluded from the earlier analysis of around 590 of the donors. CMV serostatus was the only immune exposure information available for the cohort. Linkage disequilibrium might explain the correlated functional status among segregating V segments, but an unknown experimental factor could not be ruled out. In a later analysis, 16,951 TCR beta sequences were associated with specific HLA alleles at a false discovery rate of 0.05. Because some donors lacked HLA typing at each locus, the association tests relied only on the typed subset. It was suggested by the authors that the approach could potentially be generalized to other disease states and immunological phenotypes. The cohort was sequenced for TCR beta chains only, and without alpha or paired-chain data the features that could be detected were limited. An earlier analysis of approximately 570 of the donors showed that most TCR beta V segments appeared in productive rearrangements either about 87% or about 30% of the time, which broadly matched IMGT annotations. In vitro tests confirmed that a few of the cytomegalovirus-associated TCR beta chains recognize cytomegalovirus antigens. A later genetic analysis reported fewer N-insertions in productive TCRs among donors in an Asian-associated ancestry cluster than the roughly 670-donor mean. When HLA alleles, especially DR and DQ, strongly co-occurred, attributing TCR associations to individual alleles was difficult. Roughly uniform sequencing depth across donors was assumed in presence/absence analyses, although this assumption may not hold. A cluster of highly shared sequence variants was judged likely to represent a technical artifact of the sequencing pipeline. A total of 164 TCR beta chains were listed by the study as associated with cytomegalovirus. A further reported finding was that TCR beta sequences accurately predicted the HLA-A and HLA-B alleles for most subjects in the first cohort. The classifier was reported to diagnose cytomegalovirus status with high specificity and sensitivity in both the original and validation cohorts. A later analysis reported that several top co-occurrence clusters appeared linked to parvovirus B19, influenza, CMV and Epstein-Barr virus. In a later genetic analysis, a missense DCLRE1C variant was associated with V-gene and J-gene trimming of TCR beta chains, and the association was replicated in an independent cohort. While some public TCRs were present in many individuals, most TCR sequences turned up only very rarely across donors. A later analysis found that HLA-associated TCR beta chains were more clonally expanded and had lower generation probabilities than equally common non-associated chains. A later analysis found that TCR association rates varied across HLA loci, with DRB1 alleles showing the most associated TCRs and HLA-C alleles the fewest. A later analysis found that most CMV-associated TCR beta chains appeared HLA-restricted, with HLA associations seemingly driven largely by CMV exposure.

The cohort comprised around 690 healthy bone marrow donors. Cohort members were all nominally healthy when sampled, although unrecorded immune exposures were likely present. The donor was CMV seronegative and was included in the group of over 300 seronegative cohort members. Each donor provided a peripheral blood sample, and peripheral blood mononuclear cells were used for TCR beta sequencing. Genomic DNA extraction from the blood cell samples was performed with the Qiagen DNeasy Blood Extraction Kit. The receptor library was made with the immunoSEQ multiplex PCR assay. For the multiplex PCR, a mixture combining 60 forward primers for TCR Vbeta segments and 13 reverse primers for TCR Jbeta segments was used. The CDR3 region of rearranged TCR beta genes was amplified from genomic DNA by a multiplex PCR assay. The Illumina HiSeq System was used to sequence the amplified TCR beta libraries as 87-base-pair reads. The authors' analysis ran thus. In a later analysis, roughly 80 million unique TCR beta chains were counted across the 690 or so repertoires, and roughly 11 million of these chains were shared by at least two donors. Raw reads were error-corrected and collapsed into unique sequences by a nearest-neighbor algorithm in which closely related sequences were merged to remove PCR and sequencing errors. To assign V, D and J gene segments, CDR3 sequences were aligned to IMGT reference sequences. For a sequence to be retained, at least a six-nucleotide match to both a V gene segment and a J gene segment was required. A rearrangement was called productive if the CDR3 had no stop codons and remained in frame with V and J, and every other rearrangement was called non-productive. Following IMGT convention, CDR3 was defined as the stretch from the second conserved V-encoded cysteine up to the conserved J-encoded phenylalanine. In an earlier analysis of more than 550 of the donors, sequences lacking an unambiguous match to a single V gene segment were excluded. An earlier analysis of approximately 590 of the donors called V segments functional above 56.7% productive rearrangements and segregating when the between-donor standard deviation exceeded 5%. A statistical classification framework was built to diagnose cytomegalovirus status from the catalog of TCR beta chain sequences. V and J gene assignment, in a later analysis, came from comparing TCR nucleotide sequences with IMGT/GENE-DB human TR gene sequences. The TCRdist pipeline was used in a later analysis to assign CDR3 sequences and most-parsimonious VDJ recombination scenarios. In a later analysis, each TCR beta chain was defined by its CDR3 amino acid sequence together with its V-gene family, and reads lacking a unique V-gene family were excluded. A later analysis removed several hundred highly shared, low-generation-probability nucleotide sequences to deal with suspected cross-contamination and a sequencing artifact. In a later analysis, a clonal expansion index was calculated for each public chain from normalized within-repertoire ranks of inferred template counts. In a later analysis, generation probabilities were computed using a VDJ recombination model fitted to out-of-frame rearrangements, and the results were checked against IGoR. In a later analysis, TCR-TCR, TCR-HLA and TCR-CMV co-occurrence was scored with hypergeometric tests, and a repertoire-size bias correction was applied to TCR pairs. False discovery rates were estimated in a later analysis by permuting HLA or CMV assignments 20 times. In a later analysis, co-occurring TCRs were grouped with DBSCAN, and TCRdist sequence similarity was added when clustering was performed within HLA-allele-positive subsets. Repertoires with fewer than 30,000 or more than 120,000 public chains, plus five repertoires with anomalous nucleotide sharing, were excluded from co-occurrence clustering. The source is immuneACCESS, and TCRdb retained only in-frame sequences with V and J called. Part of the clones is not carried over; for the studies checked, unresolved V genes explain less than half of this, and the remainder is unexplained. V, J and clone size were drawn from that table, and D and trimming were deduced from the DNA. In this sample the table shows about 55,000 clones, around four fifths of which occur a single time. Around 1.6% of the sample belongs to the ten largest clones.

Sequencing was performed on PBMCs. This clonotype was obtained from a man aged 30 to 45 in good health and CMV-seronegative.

This receptor carries the CDR3 CASSLVTGGNTIYF. The DNA sequence is TGTGCCAGCAGCTTAGTGACAGGGGGAAACACCATATATTTT. The V gene is TRBV7-9 and the J gene is TRBJ1-3; 7 of the junction bases match TRBD1. For CDR1 and CDR2, the germline V gene (reference sequence) lists SEHNR and FQNEAQ. Counted from cysteine to phenylalanine, this CDR3 has 14 amino acids. CDR3 DNA is the only sequence kept; it has 42 bases, read in frame from the first base. At the junction V is shortened by 1 base and J by 4 bases; bases outside the gene matches: 1.